This T cell receptor beta chain was profiled in a study of T cell responses to AZD1222 COVID-19 vaccine. About the study: Investigators merged groups given second doses at roughly 4 or roughly 12 weeks. Study-wide points: Breadth and depth of Spike-specific TCRs rose after two AZD1222 doses. Donors, mostly white British, included more females; clonal diversity was possibly underestimated. Baseline seropositivity occurred in only a handful of AZD1222 recipients.

Of note for this clone: Its antigen is unidentified.

CDR1 SGHRS and CDR2 YFSETQ come from the germline V gene. V lost 6 bases to trimming and J lost 7 bases, with 20 bases between them. This CDR3 has 14 residues. Measured with immunoSEQ multiplex PCR; TCRdb has only the in-frame clones, and not every one. This table has roughly 130,000 clones, more than 85% appearing once. Sequences were derived from peripheral blood, sampled on day 0 of AZD1222 vaccination. The receptor's source is an adult in good health. The chain joins TRBV5-1 to TRBJ2-7, with TRBD1 as a possible D gene (6 bases). CDR3 nucleotide sequence: TGCGCCAGCAATAGGGACATCACAGGTGGGGAGCAGTACTTC. It codes for CASNRDITGGEQYF.